This T cell receptor (beta chain) emerged from a study of response to subunit inactivated influenza vaccine. Study observations and caveats: With each seasonal influenza vaccination, the authors suggested, few new T cells are recruited.

TCRdb re-called the RT-PCR reads with MiXCR, one entry per CDR3 protein. The repertoire holds around 750,000 distinct CDR3 sequences, with 21% as singletons. This clonotype was found a few times. Its specificity is not known. The CDR3 is 15 amino acids. Germline values: CDR1 SGHRS, CDR2 YFSETQ. V lost 5 bases and J lost 3; bases outside the gene matches: 10. Here the sequenced sample was PBMCs from blood, taken about 5 days after vaccination. The chain links TRBV5-1 to TRBJ2-7; 8 bases are a match to TRBD1. The TCR was taken from a man aged 45-65 years who received an inactivated influenza vaccine. The CDR3 is CASREEGTGYYEQYF. For the CDR3, the DNA is TGCGCCAGCAGGGAAGAAGGGACAGGCTACTACGAGCAGTACTTC. The complete variable domain, with remaining parts taken from reference TRBV5-1 and TRBJ2-7, reads KAGVTQTPRYLIKTRGQQVTLSCSPISGHRSVSWYQQTPGQGLQFLFEYFSETQRNKGNFPGRFSGRQFSNSRSEMNVSTLELGDSALYLCASREEGTGYYEQYFGPGTRLTVT.